Included here is one T cell receptor beta chain sequence, with context. Antigen unknown. The CDR3 length is 15 residues. CDR1 and CDR2 from the germline V gene are SGHTA and FQGNSA. V was pared by 4 bases and J by 14 bases, with 21 bases between. TCRdb keeps only in-frame clones here, not all; method: immunoSEQ multiplex PCR. The sample holds 47,000 or so clones, around 90% seen once. This sample is drawn from a study of OX40 agonist ivuxolimab in advanced cancers. Study in general: A mean age of roughly 60 years, range about 20 to 85, was recorded, and 70% to 85% were male. A history of anti-PD-1, anti-PD-L1 or anti-CTLA-4 therapy was acceptable, and approximately 40% had some.

Study results and caveats: Compared with others, partial responders at 0.1-3.0 mg/kg displayed clonal expansion among the lowest. Among T cells, CD8+ cells averaged more expanded clones than CD4+ cells.

This TCR was sampled from an adult with an advanced solid tumor such as melanoma, head and neck, liver or kidney cancer. Source: CD4+ or CD8+ T cells sorted from blood, taken in a trial of the OX40 agonist ivuxolimab. V is TRBV7-2 and J is TRBJ1-6; possible D gene TRBD1, 5 bases. CDR3 DNA sequence: TGTGCCAGCAGCTACATGGGGACGGCCCTTGTCACCCTCCACTTT. Encoded protein: CASSYMGTALVTLHF.